The 10 T cell receptor beta chains below were found in one sample sequenced in a study of blood T cell repertoires in COVID-19. Only in-frame clones appear in the TCRdb table, and some are missing; sequencing was by immunoSEQ multiplex PCR. Here the sample spans 140,000 or so clones, about 82% being singletons. The specimen was peripheral blood. The receptors shown here come from a man aged 50-60 years with acute or convalescent COVID-19.

The chain combines TRBV12-2 with TRBJ2-1; the table calls TRBD1, which could not be checked here. TRBV12-2 is flagged as a pseudogene. The CDR3 loop spans 17 amino acids. CDR3: CASRLAPEGALDNEQFF. CDR3 sequence (DNA): TGTGCAAGTCGCCTAGCCCCGGAGGGGGCCCTGGACAATGAGCAGTTCTTC.

The rearrangement links TRBV19 to TRBJ1-5; D gene ambiguous. The CDR3 length is 15 residues. CDR1 LNHDA and CDR2 SQIVND come from the germline V gene (reference sequence). V lost 0 bases and J lost 2, with 8 bases in between. CDR3 bases: TGTGCCAGTAGTATAGATCCCGGGGGCAATCAGCCCCAGCATTTT. Translated: CASSIDPGGNQPQHF.

This clone has a single count. The gene calls are TRBV28 and TRBJ2-5; possible D gene TRBD2, 5 bases. The V gene's germline CDR1 is MDHEN and CDR2 SYDVKM. V lost 1 base and J lost 1, with 13 bases in between. CDR3 length: 16 residues. CDR3 in amino acids: CASSLLGILAQETQYF. The CDR3 DNA sequence: TGTGCCAGCAGTTTATTGGGAATCCTAGCCCAAGAGACCCAGTACTTC.

V and J are TRBV24-1 and TRBJ2-5; tentatively, D is TRBD2 (6 bases). This CDR3 region has 15 residues. V lost 5 bases and J lost 7, with 19 bases in between. Looked up from germline, CDR1 is KGHDR and CDR2 is SFDVKD. For the CDR3, the DNA is TGTGCCACCAGTGCCCCGAAGGAGGGACCCGGGACCCAGTACTTC. This gives the protein CATSAPKEGPGTQYF.

This chain links TRBV7-9 with TRBJ2-2, with TRBD1 matching over 7 bases. Germline V CDR1 and CDR2: SEHNR, FQNEAQ (reference sequence). This CDR3 has 17 residues. Trimming removed 5 bases from V and 3 bases from J; junction bases left unmatched: 12. The CDR3 region has the DNA TGTGCCAGCAGCCCCGACGACAGGGCACCTTACACCGGGGAGCTGTTTTTT. Amino acid sequence: CASSPDDRAPYTGELFF.

This rearrangement joins TRBV7-9 to TRBJ1-5; D unresolved. Trimming stripped 8 bases from V and 8 bases from J, with 13 bases between. This CDR3 contains 12 residues. Germline V CDR1 and CDR2: SEHNR, FQNEAQ (reference sequence). CDR3 coding DNA: TGTGCCAGCGGGGATCTAGCGGAGCCCCAGCATTTT. It codes for CASGDLAEPQHF.

The J gene is TRBJ1-2, the V gene TRBV28; 8 positions agree with TRBD1. After removal of 5 bases from V and 6 bases from J, the junction contained 11 bases not matched to a gene. The CDR3 length is 15 residues. CDR1 is MDHEN and CDR2 is SYDVKM in the germline V gene. CDR3 sequence: CASSKQGAKKNGYTF. The CDR3 DNA follows: TGTGCCAGCAGTAAGCAGGGGGCGAAGAAGAATGGCTACACCTTC.

The V and J genes are TRBV10-3 and TRBJ2-5, with a tentative D call TRBD2 (7 bases). V lost 0 bases, J lost 0 bases, and 14 bases lay in between. This CDR3 is 17 amino acids long. Germline CDR1 and CDR2: ENHRY and SYGVKD. CDR3 DNA sequence: TGTGCCATCAGTGAGTCGTTGGCGGGGGCCTACCAAGAGACCCAGTACTTC. Protein: CAISESLAGAYQETQYF.

The CDR3 region has the DNA TGTGCCAGCAGTTCAGGGACAGGGGAGGTGAACGAGCAGTACTTC. It is translated as CASSSGTGEVNEQYF. This chain links TRBV28 with TRBJ2-7, with 10 bases matching TRBD1. Germline V CDR1 and CDR2: MDHEN, SYDVKM. This CDR3 has 15 residues. Germline trimming cut 4 bases from V and 5 bases from J; bases unmatched to any gene: 8.

The chain links TRBV5-5 to TRBJ1-1; D possibly corresponds to TRBD1 (5 bases). Trimming stripped 0 bases from V and 4 bases from J, with 10 bases between. Germline V gene sequence: CDR1 SGHKS, CDR2 YYEKEE (reference sequence). The CDR3 sequence is 14 residues long. CDR3 loop: CASSLVPGGTEAFF. DNA for the CDR3: TGTGCCAGCAGCTTGGTGCCGGGGGGCACTGAAGCTTTCTTT. Supplemented by reference TRBV5-5 and TRBJ1-1, the full variable domain reads DAGVTQSPTHLIKTRGQQVTLRCSPISGHKSVSWYQQVLGQGPQFIFQYYEKEERGRGNFPDRFSARQFPNYSSELNVNALLLGDSALYLCASSLVPGGTEAFFGQGTRLTVV.